Following are 3 T cell receptor beta chains from one sample sequenced in a study of cytomegalovirus exposure and HLA in healthy donors. The PCR used 60 Vbeta and 13 Jbeta primers. The method was immunoSEQ multiplex PCR; TCRdb's version includes in-frame clones alone and lacks a portion of them. The sample contains roughly 150,000 clones, about three quarters of which appear only once. The sequencing sample was made of PBMCs. The receptors were gathered from a man aged 25-40 years in good health and CMV-seropositive.

The CDR3 DNA sequence: TGTGCCAGTATAGACTCTCGGGGTGGTATCCGGGAGCTGTTTTTT. This sequence encodes CASIDSRGGIRELFF. V is TRBV19 and J is TRBJ2-2, with a weak D call TRBD2 (5 bases). Deletions cut 7 bases from V and 9 bases from J, with 21 bases between. This CDR3 is 15 amino acids long. Germline V gene sequence: CDR1 LNHDA, CDR2 SQIVND (reference sequence). Looking up the rest from reference TRBV19 and TRBJ2-2 gives the full variable domain: DGGITQSPKYLFRKEGQNVTLSCEQNLNHDAMYWYRQDPGQGLRLIYYSQIVNDFQKGDIAEGYSVSREKKESFPLTVTSAQKNPTAFYLCASIDSRGGIRELFFGEGSRLTVL.

This clone was seen more than once but under ten times. The rearrangement links TRBV6-5 to TRBJ1-5; a weak D match, TRBD1 (6 bases). The V end was cut by 4 bases, the J end by 5 bases, with 15 bases between. Per germline, CDR1 MNHEY and CDR2 SVGAGI. The CDR3 contains 15 residues. The CDR3 DNA is TGTGCCAGCAGTTCTTCCTCCCCAGGGGATCAGCCCCAGCATTTT. Residues: CASSSSSPGDQPQHF.

V gene TRBV19 combines with J gene TRBJ1-2; TRBD1 matches at 7 bases. Per the germline V gene, CDR1 is LNHDA and CDR2 is SQIVND (reference sequence). The CDR3 runs to 13 residues. J lost 4 bases, V lost 7 bases, and 6 bases had no gene match. The CDR3 is CASTQQGFYGYTF. The CDR3 DNA follows: TGTGCCAGTACCCAACAGGGGTTCTATGGCTACACCTTC.